Listed below are T cell receptor beta chains from one sample, sequenced in a study of neurological immune-mediated disorders. TCRdb itself ran the 5' RACE reads through MiXCR, one entry per CDR3 protein. The sample lists about 33,000 distinct CDR3 sequences, about 13% occurring once. Sample: PBMCs. These receptors were taken from a woman in her forties in good health. The CDR3 runs from the conserved cysteine through the conserved F or W. The order of the fields is CDR3 length, J gene, clone size, V gene, CDR3 protein. For some rows the clone size is stated as once, few or many, or as a class when expanded; others skip it.

15,TRBJ2-3,NA,TRBV6-5,CASSYKGQGGGTQYF
11,TRBJ1-1,many,TRBV12-3/TRBV12-4,CASSRGVEAFF
13,TRBJ1-2,many,TRBV5-1,CASSSRPQAGYTF
14,TRBJ2-5,many,TRBV6-2/TRBV6-3,CASSYGGSQETQYF
15,TRBJ2-7,many,TRBV3-1,CASSQSLAWNNEQYF
15,TRBJ2-5,many,TRBV10-3,CAIRPGDRGQETQYF
14,TRBJ1-2,many,TRBV3-1,CASSPGTVVYGYTF
16,TRBJ1-1,many,TRBV27,CASRLDGRHGFTEAFF
14,TRBJ2-7,many,TRBV6-6,CASSYLREFYEQYF
16,TRBJ2-1,many,TRBV20-1,CSALQREGPSYNEQFF
12,TRBJ1-1,many,TRBV29-1,CSVGGPDRGAFF
17,TRBJ1-6,many,TRBV27,CASSLTFGGTVNSPLHF
13,TRBJ1-1,NA,TRBV9,CSSSVVSDTEAFF
17,TRBJ2-7,many,TRBV15,CATSREGGGPLAREQYF
19,TRBJ2-3,many,TRBV5-1,CASSPLPSSGSLSTDTQYF
14,TRBJ1-5,many,TRBV11-2,CASSLDLTNQPQHF
15,TRBJ1-6,medium-sized,TRBV5-6,CASSFEPGPNSPLHF
10,TRBJ1-4,NA,TRBV14,CASSEQTGPF
14,TRBJ1-1,many,TRBV6-5,CASMGTGRGTEAFF
17,TRBJ2-3,many,TRBV5-1,CASSFGTSGFYTDTQYF
13,TRBJ2-2,many,TRBV7-2,CASSPTGYGELFF
15,TRBJ2-5,many,TRBV20-1,CSATNPGQEEETQYF
18,TRBJ1-1,many,TRBV5-1,CASSLRPRDREKNTEAFF
13,TRBJ2-5,many,TRBV5-1,CASSLAAGETQYF
14,TRBJ2-7,NA,TRBV7-2,CASSHRTGGYEQYF
15,TRBJ2-5,many,TRBV20-1,CSARDPAGYQETQYF
12,TRBJ2-7,many,TRBV20-1,CSGGDGGYEQYF
15,TRBJ1-1,NA,TRBV4-1,CASSQAALSGNEAFF
15,TRBJ2-5,many,TRBV29-1,CSVDKGSPRAETQYF
17,TRBJ2-2,many,TRBV5-1,CASSFYRDRSNTGELFF
10,TRBJ2-1,NA,TRBV2,CASQSDEQFF
14,TRBJ1-5,many,TRBV27,CASSTRAGVQPQHF
19,TRBJ2-1,many,TRBV7-7,CASSLSPSGRRSSYNEQFF
16,TRBJ2-2,many,TRBV9,CASSVPSRENTGELFF
12,TRBJ2-1,many,TRBV7-8,CASSLLAPEQFF
14,TRBJ2-3,NA,TRBV10-2,CASTSGGALDTQYF
17,TRBJ2-3,many,TRBV24-1,CATSDPAIGSGTDTQYF
17,TRBJ2-1,many,TRBV12-3/TRBV12-4,CASSPLGSGTGGNEQFF
12,TRBJ1-2,many,TRBV29-1,CSARTGGYGYTF
13,TRBJ1-2,many,TRBV29-1,CSVGQKPNYGYTF
13,TRBJ2-3,many,TRBV6-4,CASSDGNTDTQYF
14,TRBJ2-7,many,TRBV5-1,CASSTGGQVYEQYF
15,TRBJ1-6,many,TRBV7-2,CASSPQTGDNSPLHF
12,TRBJ2-7,many,TRBV6-2/TRBV6-3,CASSYSWYEQYF
16,TRBJ2-5,many,TRBV18,CASSPPSRGRGETQYF
12,TRBJ1-5,once,TRBV20-1,CSARDSAIHQHF
14,TRBJ2-2,many,TRBV20-1,CSAQGQRGTGELFF
12,TRBJ1-5,many,TRBV6-1,CASSWENQPQHF
15,TRBJ2-7,many,TRBV12-3/TRBV12-4,CASSFSSGPTYEQYF
13,TRBJ1-1,many,TRBV30,CAWSATGISQPFF
13,TRBJ2-1,many,TRBV12-3/TRBV12-4,CASSFGLENEQFF
15,TRBJ2-1,many,TRBV6-5,CASRLSGTSGSEQFF
14,TRBJ2-1,many,TRBV9,CASSPQGSYNEQFF